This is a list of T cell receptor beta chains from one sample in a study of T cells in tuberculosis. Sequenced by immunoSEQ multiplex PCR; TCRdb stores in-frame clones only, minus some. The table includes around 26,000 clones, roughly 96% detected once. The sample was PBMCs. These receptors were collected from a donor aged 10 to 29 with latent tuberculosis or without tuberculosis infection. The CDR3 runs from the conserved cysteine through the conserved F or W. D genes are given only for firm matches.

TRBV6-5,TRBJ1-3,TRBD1,CASSVGGQGYTIYF
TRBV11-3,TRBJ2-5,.,CASSLRGKQETQYF
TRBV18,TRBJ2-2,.,CASSPQQGNTGELFF
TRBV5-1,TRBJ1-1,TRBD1,CASSPRFGTGGVNTEAFF
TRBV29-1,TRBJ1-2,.,CSGTEGYGYTF
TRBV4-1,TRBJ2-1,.,CASSQGYEEQFF
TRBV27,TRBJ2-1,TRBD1,CASNFDPGQGDNEQFF
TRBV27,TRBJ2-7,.,CASSPLPGHEGAYEQYF
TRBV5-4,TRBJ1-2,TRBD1,CASSPDRGWDYGYTF
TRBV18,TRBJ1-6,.,CASSPIGPGADNSPLHF
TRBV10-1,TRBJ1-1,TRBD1,CASSYARDRGPTEAFF
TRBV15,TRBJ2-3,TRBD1,CATSRRQGGHTDTQYF
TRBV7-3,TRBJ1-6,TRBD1,CASSQEGAGSPLHF
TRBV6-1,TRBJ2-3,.,CASSELKGGTDTQYF
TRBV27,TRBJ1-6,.,CASRGRGSPLHF
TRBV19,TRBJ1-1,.,CASRAQRSAFF
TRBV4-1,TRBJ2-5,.,CASSQVFGAPGSQYF
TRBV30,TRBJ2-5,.,CAWDPQGTETQYF
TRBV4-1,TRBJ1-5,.,CASSQANQPQHF
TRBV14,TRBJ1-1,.,CASSRQENTEAFF
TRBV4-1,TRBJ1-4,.,CASSQDDSGDEKLFF
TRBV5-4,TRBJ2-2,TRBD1,CASSQDRGPGELFF
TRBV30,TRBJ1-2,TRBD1,CAWSVGTAYSNYGYTF
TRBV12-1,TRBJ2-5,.,CASSWTSGGRETQYF
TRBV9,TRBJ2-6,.,CASSVGPLDRPGGANVLTF
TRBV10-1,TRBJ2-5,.,CASSDHRVMETQYF
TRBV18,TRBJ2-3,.,CASSPQPIPDTQYF
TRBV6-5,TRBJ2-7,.,CASSYGGGGSYEQYF
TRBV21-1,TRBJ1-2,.,CASSKANRGDYGYTF
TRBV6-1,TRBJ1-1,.,CASSGGGARGKSEAFF
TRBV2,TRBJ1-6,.,CASHLVSAGSPLHF
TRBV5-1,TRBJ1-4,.,CASSLIGVEKLFF
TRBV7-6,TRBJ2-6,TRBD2,CAWGGVPAGANVLTF
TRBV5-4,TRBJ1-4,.,CASSLDRQNNEKLFF
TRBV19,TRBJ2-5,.,CASTKATLGTQYF
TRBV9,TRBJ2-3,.,CASSVAGVPSPDTQYF
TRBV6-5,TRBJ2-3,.,CASSYYQGSTDTQYF
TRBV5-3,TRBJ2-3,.,CARSLKGCTDTQYF
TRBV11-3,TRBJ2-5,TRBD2,CASSLGAGTSGQETQYF
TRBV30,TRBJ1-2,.,CAWSPLAGGNYGYTF
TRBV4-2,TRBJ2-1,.,CASSPEDSYNEQFF
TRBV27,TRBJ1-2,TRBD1,CASSSPGTGSYGYTF
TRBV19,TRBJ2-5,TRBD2,CASGGAGPGTQYF